This T cell receptor (beta chain) comes out of a study of cytomegalovirus exposure and HLA in healthy donors. Of note for this clone: Its antigen remains unknown.

Whole-study findings and limits: For cytomegalovirus status, the classifier reportedly gave diagnoses with high specificity and sensitivity. In a later analysis, V- and J-gene trimming of beta chains associated with a DCLRE1C missense variant, replicated independently.

CDR1 is MNHNS, CDR2 SASEGT, per germline. CDR3 length: 15 residues. V gave up 3 bases and J gave up 3 bases; unmatched junction bases: 8. The PCR was carried out with 60 Vbeta primers and 13 Jbeta primers. The protocol was immunoSEQ multiplex PCR, while the TCRdb copy is restricted to in-frame clones and leaves out a portion. This table has more than 95,000 clones, roughly a tenth appearing once. This receptor was obtained from a woman under 30 in good health and CMV-seropositive. Sample: PBMCs. The chain is built from TRBV6-1 and TRBJ2-7; 7 positions agree with TRBD2. The CDR3 spells CASSDQSGESYEQYF. The DNA for the CDR3 is TGTGCCAGCAGTGACCAGAGCGGGGAGAGCTACGAGCAGTACTTC.